This TCR beta chain originates from a study of T cells in Graves' hyperthyroidism and ophthalmopathy. Study-wide context: Staff took peripheral blood when the initial diagnosis was made, before any treatment began.

The CDR3 has 15 residues. With 0 bases removed from V and 0 bases from J, the gap between germline ends came to 9 bases. Germline V lookup: CDR1 SGHDT, CDR2 YYEEEE. It was RNA transcripts that yielded the amplified TCR beta CDR3 regions. The HTBI set primed first-round TCR CDR3 RT-PCR. TCRdb redid the calling of the multiplex PCR reads with MiXCR, one entry per CDR3 protein. The sample records about 600,000 distinct CDR3 sequences, more than 15% being singletons. This clonotype was seen repeatedly, ten times or more. The chain employs TRBV5-6 and TRBJ2-5; D possibly corresponds to TRBD2 (6 bases). The origin of this receptor is a woman in her thirties or forties with Graves' ophthalmopathy. What was sequenced was blood. The CDR3 DNA reads as TGTGCCAGCAGCTTGGGGACTATGTACCAAGAGACCCAGTACTTC. It translates to CASSLGTMYQETQYF.